The text below deals with one T cell receptor beta chain. Its specificity is unknown. The CDR3 extends 3 residues past the end of the read, so its final part is completed from the germline J gene. Trimming pared 3 bases from V and 2 bases from J, leaving 9 bases between. The CDR3 totals 14 residues. In germline, CDR1 is SGHNT, CDR2 YENEEA. The sample originates from a study of T cells in women clearing cervical HPV infection. Overall study: Cases: HPV16-related CIN3 or worse on histology, 2 invasive cancers. With HLA typing for only a few women, HLA confounding remains possible. No precancer developed; the control's incident HPV16 infection cleared within 12 months. The study, taken as a whole, reports: CIN3+ cases had significantly higher TCR richness than controls; evenness did not differ.

Sequencing used immunoSEQ multiplex PCR; TCRdb keeps in-frame clones, though not all of them. This table lists around 23,000 clones. Sequenced input: blood buffy coat. V gene TRBV11-3 combines with J gene TRBJ2-3; weak D call: TRBD1 (6 bases). The receptor comes from a woman between 18 and 69 years old with a cervical HPV16 infection that either progressed to CIN3+ or cleared (not recorded which). CDR3 protein: CASSLGASTDTQYF. The CDR3 bases that were read are TGTGCCAGCAGCTTGGGGGCGTCCACAGATACG.